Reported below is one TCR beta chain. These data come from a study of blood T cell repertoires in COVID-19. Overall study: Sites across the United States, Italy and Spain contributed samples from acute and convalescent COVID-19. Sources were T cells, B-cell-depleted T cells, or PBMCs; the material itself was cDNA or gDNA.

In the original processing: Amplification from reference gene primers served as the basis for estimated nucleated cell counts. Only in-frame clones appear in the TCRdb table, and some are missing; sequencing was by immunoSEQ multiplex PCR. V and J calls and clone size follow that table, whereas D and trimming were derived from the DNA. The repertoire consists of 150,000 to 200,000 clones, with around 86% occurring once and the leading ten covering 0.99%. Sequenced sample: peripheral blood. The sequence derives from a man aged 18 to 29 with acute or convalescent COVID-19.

The CDR3 DNA sequence: TGTGCCAGCAGTGACTCTAGAGGGTTGGATCAGCCCCAGCATTTT. Translation: CASSDSRGLDQPQHF. The chain has TRBV6-4 and TRBJ1-5; unclear D gene. V was pared by 0 bases and J by 5 bases, with 11 bases between. The CDR3 is 15 residues long. The germline gives CDR1 MRHNA, CDR2 SNTAGT.